A single sample gave rise to the 20 T cell receptor beta chains below, sequenced in a study of cytomegalovirus exposure and HLA in healthy donors. It was with 60 Vbeta and 13 Jbeta primers that the PCR ran. TCRdb's table, derived via immunoSEQ multiplex PCR, lists solely in-frame clones and lacks some. The sample lists some 100,000 clones, 60% to 80% occurring once. Sequenced material: PBMCs. Receptors originate from a woman aged 18-30 years in good health and CMV-seropositive.

The genes are TRBV7-2 and TRBJ2-7; 8 bases are shared with TRBD2. Germline lookup yields CDR1 SGHTA and CDR2 FQGNSA. The CDR3 covers 14 residues. Trimming at V came to 3 bases and at J to 3 bases, leaving 4 bases not matched to a gene. The CDR3 DNA sequence: TGTGCCAGCAGCTTTTGGGCGGGAGGCTACGAGCAGTACTTC. As protein: CASSFWAGGYEQYF.

The genes are TRBV6-5 and TRBJ1-3, with 10 bases identical to TRBD1. V lost 5 bases, J lost 2 bases, and 3 bases stayed unmatched. Germline loops: CDR1 MNHEY, CDR2 SVGAGI. CDR3 length equals 15 residues. CDR3 nucleotides: TGTGCCAGCAGTCGACAGGGGGCGGCTGGAAACACCATATATTTT. This gives the protein CASSRQGAAGNTIYF.

The chain couples TRBV28 to TRBJ2-7, with D possibly being TRBD1 (6 bases). V was cut by 6 bases and J by 5 bases, with 11 bases left in between. Looked up from germline, CDR1 is MDHEN and CDR2 is SYDVKM. There are 12 residues in the CDR3. CDR3 amino acids: CASRGRGDEQYF. DNA of the CDR3: TGTGCCAGCAGGGGCAGGGGCGACGAGCAGTACTTC.

The chain carries TRBV9 and TRBJ2-1, with D unresolved. Germline CDR1 reads SGDLS; CDR2 reads YYNGEE. Trimming removed 3 bases from V and 10 bases from J, with 17 bases in between. The CDR3 totals 14 residues. Here the CDR3 reads CASSARVVETEQFF. The DNA of the CDR3 is TGTGCCAGCAGCGCCCGAGTCGTCGAGACAGAGCAGTTCTTC.

A remark on this clone: Other nucleotide sequences in the sample specify the same CDR3. The gene calls are TRBV4-3 and TRBJ2-7; TRBD2 aligns across 8 bases. This CDR3 is 14 amino acids long. V lost 4 bases, J lost 2 bases, and 4 bases stayed unmatched. In germline, CDR1 is LGHNA, CDR2 YSLEER. The CDR3 protein is CASSPTSGTYEQYF. The CDR3, as DNA: TGCGCCAGCAGCCCCACTAGCGGAACCTACGAGCAGTACTTC.

This rearrangement joins TRBV5-1 to TRBJ1-2; perhaps TRBD1 as D (6 bases). Trimming stripped 7 bases from V and 8 bases from J, with 15 bases between. This CDR3 is 12 amino acids long. Germline V CDR1 and CDR2: SGHRS, YFSETQ. CDR3 residues: CASGPQGFGYTF. The CDR3 DNA sequence: TGCGCCAGCGGTCCTCAGGGGTTCGGCTACACCTTC.

This clone was counted between two and nine times. The chain combines TRBV27 with TRBJ1-2; 7 bases agree with TRBD1. In germline, CDR1 is MNHEY, CDR2 SMNVEV (reference sequence). The CDR3 is 14 residues long. Trimming removed 4 bases from V and 5 bases from J; junction bases left unmatched: 7. For the CDR3, the DNA is TGTGCCAGCAGTTCCGGGACAGAGGCGTATGGCTACACCTTC. Amino acid sequence: CASSSGTEAYGYTF.

V is TRBV27 and J is TRBJ2-4; possible D gene TRBD1, 6 bases. The CDR3 runs to 14 residues. The germline V gene has CDR1 MNHEY and CDR2 SMNVEV (reference sequence). V gave up 2 bases and J gave up 4 bases, with 9 bases separating them. The CDR3 reads CASSLGTPKNIQYF. CDR3 bases: TGTGCCAGCAGTTTAGGGACACCGAAAAACATTCAGTACTTC.

The chain joins TRBV6-5 to TRBJ2-3; 9 bases fit TRBD2. Germline V CDR1 and CDR2: MNHEY, SVGAGI. The V gene end was trimmed by 6 bases and the J gene end by 2 bases; junction bases not matched to a gene: 6. The CDR3 has 15 amino acids. The CDR3 DNA is TGTGCCAGCAGCATCGGGACTAGCTTCACAGATACGCAGTATTTT. Amino acids: CASSIGTSFTDTQYF.

This clone was counted only a few times. CDR3 sequence: CASSTLAGGGPHEQYF. The CDR3 coding sequence is TGTGCCAGTAGTACTCTAGCTGGGGGAGGCCCCCACGAGCAGTACTTC. The chain combines TRBV19 with TRBJ2-7; D is perhaps TRBD2 (6 bases). Germline loops: CDR1 LNHDA, CDR2 SQIVND (reference sequence). V dropped 4 bases and J dropped 5 bases, with 21 bases sitting between them. The CDR3 has 16 amino acids.

The chain carries TRBV7-2 and TRBJ2-7; 11 positions match TRBD1. CDR3 length: 15 amino acids. From germline, CDR1 is SGHTA and CDR2 FQGNSA. The V segment lost 4 bases and the J segment 2 bases; nucleotides outside the gene matches: 4. The CDR3 sequence: CASSSLGQGAYEQYF. The CDR3, as DNA: TGTGCCAGCAGCTCGCTGGGACAGGGGGCCTACGAGCAGTACTTC.

This sequence joins TRBV30 and TRBJ2-7, with no clear D. The germline CDR1 and CDR2 sequences are GTSNPN and SVGIG (reference sequence). The V and J ends lost 0 bases and 2 bases respectively, with 11 bases between them. The CDR3 runs 14 residues. The CDR3 loop reads CAWSVFPPPYEQYF. CDR3 coding DNA: TGTGCCTGGAGTGTTTTTCCTCCTCCCTACGAGCAGTACTTC.

The chain employs TRBV7-2 and TRBJ1-1, with a possible D match to TRBD1 (5 bases). This CDR3 has 13 amino acids. The germline CDR1 and CDR2 sequences are SGHTA and FQGNSA. V was shortened by 1 base and J by 6 bases, with 9 bases between the two germline ends. DNA for the CDR3: TGTGCCAGCAGCTTAGTGTCAGGGTCTGAAGCTTTCTTT. Translating gives CASSLVSGSEAFF.

The J gene is TRBJ1-1, the V gene TRBV19; D remains ambiguous. The CDR3 extends over 12 amino acids. CDR1 and CDR2 (germline): LNHDA, SQIVND (reference sequence). Trimming pared 8 bases from V and 4 bases from J, leaving 11 bases between. CDR3 coding DNA: TGTGCCAGTTTAAGCAGGTCCACTGAAGCTTTCTTT. Its translation: CASLSRSTEAFF.

This clone was seen just once. The chain combines TRBV5-1 with TRBJ1-3; 9 bases map to TRBD1. Unmatched junction bases numbered 4, after V lost 3 bases and J lost 3 bases. The CDR3 covers 15 residues. CDR1 SGHRS and CDR2 YFSETQ come from the germline V gene. The CDR3 DNA sequence: TGCGCCAGCAGCTATGAGACAGGGGGTGGAAACACCATATATTTT. Translating gives CASSYETGGGNTIYF.

The chain employs TRBV7-3 and TRBJ2-5, with no clear D. The CDR3 is 15 residues long. The ends were cut back, 0 bases at V and 1 base at J, with 9 bases in the middle. Germline values: CDR1 SGHTA, CDR2 FQGTGA. The CDR3 DNA sequence: TGTGCCAGCAGCTTAACGCCAGTAGCCCAAGAGACCCAGTACTTC. Residues: CASSLTPVAQETQYF.

The chain has TRBV30 and TRBJ1-1; D gene unclear. The CDR3 totals 12 residues. The V gene lost 2 bases and the J gene lost 0 bases, with 4 bases spanning the gap. Per the germline V gene, CDR1 is GTSNPN and CDR2 is SVGIG (reference sequence). CDR3 protein: CAWSSLNTEAFF. The CDR3 bases are TGTGCCTGGAGTTCTTTGAACACTGAAGCTTTCTTT.

This clone was found a few times. The J gene is TRBJ2-1, the V gene TRBV5-8, with a tentative D call TRBD2 (6 bases). Trimming removed 0 bases from V and 0 bases from J, with 10 bases in between. This CDR3 is built from 16 residues. Germline V gives CDR1 SGHTS, CDR2 YDEGEE. CDR3 residues: CASSLERGSSYNEQFF. CDR3 DNA: TGTGCCAGCAGCTTGGAACGGGGGAGCTCCTACAATGAGCAGTTCTTC.

This chain uses TRBV27 with TRBJ1-2; D is perhaps TRBD1 (6 bases). CDR1 and CDR2 from the germline V gene are MNHEY and SMNVEV (reference sequence). Between the trimmed V and J ends, which lost 3 bases and 2 bases, there was a span of 7 bases. This CDR3 is built from 13 residues. CDR3 sequence: CASSLTGNYGYTF. The DNA for the CDR3 is TGTGCCAGCAGTTTGACAGGAAACTATGGCTACACCTTC.

The sample holds a few counts of this clone. This chain connects TRBV6-5 to TRBJ2-1, with a tentative D call TRBD1 (5 bases). Germline V gene sequence: CDR1 MNHEY, CDR2 SVGAGI. This CDR3 region has 14 residues. Trimming removed 6 bases from V and 3 bases from J, with 12 bases in between. The CDR3 DNA reads TGTGCCAGCAGCTTCGGACAAGACTACAATGAGCAGTTCTTC. Translated: CASSFGQDYNEQFF.